One sample yielded the 28 T cell receptor beta chains listed below, sequenced in a study of blood T cell repertoires in COVID-19. The table came from immunoSEQ multiplex PCR; TCRdb's copy has only in-frame clones and leaves some out. The sample shows over 150,000 clones, roughly four fifths of them seen only once. The sequenced sample consisted of peripheral blood. All receptors derive from a woman aged 80 or over with COVID-19, enrolled during active disease.

The chain is built from TRBV18 and TRBJ2-1; D perhaps matches TRBD1 (6 bases). CDR1 KGHSH and CDR2 LQKENI come from the germline V gene. This CDR3 has 14 residues. V gave up 3 bases and J gave up 8 bases, with 14 bases separating them. DNA of the CDR3: TGTGCCAGCTCACCCCCCTCCAGGGGTGATGAGCAGTTCTTC. Its translation: CASSPPSRGDEQFF.

The rearrangement joins TRBV4-3 to TRBJ1-2; D perhaps matches TRBD1 (5 bases). The V and J ends lost 0 bases and 4 bases respectively, with 9 bases between them. Germline V gene data show CDR1 as LGHNA and CDR2 as YSLEER. The CDR3 covers 14 residues. CDR3 DNA sequence: TGCGCCAGCAGCCAAGATACAGGTCCCTATGGCTACACCTTC. Translated, it gives CASSQDTGPYGYTF.

The J gene is TRBJ2-7, the V gene TRBV7-3; maybe TRBD2 (7 bases). CDR1 and CDR2 (germline): SGHTA, FQGTGA. The V end was cut by 5 bases, the J end by 1 base, with 27 bases between. This CDR3 is 19 amino acids long. The CDR3 region is CASSPGRGPGGLRSYEQYF. The CDR3 DNA follows: TGTGCCAGCAGCCCCGGCAGGGGACCGGGGGGCCTGAGATCCTACGAGCAGTACTTC.

This chain connects TRBV5-1 to TRBJ2-7, with unresolved D. The CDR3 extends over 15 amino acids. In germline, CDR1 is SGHRS, CDR2 YFSETQ. With 4 bases removed from V and 4 bases from J, the gap between germline ends came to 18 bases. CDR3 sequence (DNA): TGCGCCAGCAGCCCGCAGAGGTCTGTATCTTACGAGCAGTACTTC. Amino acids: CASSPQRSVSYEQYF.

This chain links TRBV29-1 with TRBJ1-2; D perhaps matches TRBD1 (5 bases). V was clipped by 1 base and J by 11 bases, with 8 bases between them. The CDR3 spans 10 residues. Germline V lookup: CDR1 SQVTM, CDR2 ANQGSEA. CDR3 protein: CSVEAGWYTF. The CDR3 DNA sequence: TGCAGCGTTGAAGCAGGGTGGTACACCTTC.

This clone was detected only once. The chain combines TRBV4-3 with TRBJ1-1; 7 nucleotides line up with TRBD1. The length of the CDR3 is 15 residues. J gave up 5 bases and V 3 bases, and 9 bases lay outside the gene matches. Germline assignment: CDR1 LGHNA and CDR2 YSLEER. The CDR3 loop is CASSQTTTGDTEAFF. The CDR3 region has the DNA TGCGCCAGCAGCCAGACAACCACAGGGGATACTGAAGCTTTCTTT.

V and J are TRBV5-5 and TRBJ2-5; 7 bases match TRBD2. From germline, CDR1 is SGHKS and CDR2 YYEKEE (reference sequence). CDR3 length: 14 amino acids. The J segment lost 3 bases and the V segment lost 7 bases, leaving 9 bases of the junction unmatched. The CDR3 sequence: CASGGNAGEETQYF. DNA of the CDR3: TGTGCCAGCGGGGGAAACGCGGGGGAAGAGACCCAGTACTTC. Variable domain in full (rest from reference TRBV5-5 and TRBJ2-5): DAGVTQSPTHLIKTRGQQVTLRCSPISGHKSVSWYQQVLGQGPQFIFQYYEKEERGRGNFPDRFSARQFPNYSSELNVNALLLGDSALYLCASGGNAGEETQYFGPGTRLLVL.

The chain uses TRBV14 and TRBJ2-2; 7 bases align to TRBD1. The CDR3 is 17 residues long. V gave up 3 bases and J gave up 3 bases; unmatched junction bases: 10. Germline assignment: CDR1 SGHDN and CDR2 FVKESK. The CDR3 protein is CASSQLSGTDYTGELFF. CDR3 DNA sequence: TGTGCCAGCAGCCAGCTATCCGGGACAGATTACACCGGGGAGCTGTTTTTT.

This chain joins TRBV6-5 and TRBJ2-5, with 9 bases fitting TRBD1. V lost 7 bases to trimming and J lost 3 bases; unmatched junction nucleotides: 9. The CDR3 runs to 15 residues. In germline, CDR1 is MNHEY, CDR2 SVGAGI. CDR3 coding DNA: TGTGCCAGCACCCTAAAAACAGGGGGCAAAGAGACCCAGTACTTC. This gives the protein CASTLKTGGKETQYF.

This clone has just a few counts. The CDR3 DNA is TGTGCCAGCAGCTTAACAGGGGCAACTGGAAACACCATATATTTT. Amino acids: CASSLTGATGNTIYF. The V gene is TRBV7-9, the J gene TRBJ1-3; 7 nucleotides line up with TRBD1. The CDR3 is 15 amino acids. Germline trimming cut 2 bases from V and 2 bases from J; bases unmatched to any gene: 3. From germline, CDR1 is SEHNR and CDR2 FQNEAQ (reference sequence).

This rearrangement joins TRBV7-8 to TRBJ2-3; 10 nucleotides agree with TRBD2. V lost 3 bases and J lost 0; bases outside the gene matches: 0. Per germline, CDR1 SGHVS and CDR2 FQNEAQ. The CDR3 is made up of 15 amino acids. DNA for the CDR3: TGTGCCAGCAGCTTTAGCGGGAGGAGCACAGATACGCAGTATTTT. Translation gives CASSFSGRSTDTQYF.

This clone appeared a few times. V and J are TRBV7-2 and TRBJ2-2; no firm D call. V was trimmed by 1 base and J by 8 bases, leaving 5 bases between them. Germline values: CDR1 SGHTA, CDR2 FQGNSA. This CDR3 has 12 residues. The CDR3 loop reads CASSLVPGELFF. The CDR3 DNA is TGTGCCAGCAGCTTAGTTCCGGGGGAGCTGTTTTTT.

The gene calls are TRBV9 and TRBJ1-2; 7 bases line up with TRBD1. Germline V gene data show CDR1 as SGDLS and CDR2 as YYNGEE. J was trimmed by 2 bases and V by 1 base; bases with no gene match: 20. The CDR3 spans 20 residues. The CDR3: CASSVHGQGKGARRNYGYTF. CDR3 nucleotide sequence: TGTGCCAGCAGCGTACATGGTCAAGGAAAGGGGGCGAGGAGGAACTATGGCTACACCTTC.

J is TRBJ1-4 and V is TRBV9; D not resolved. This CDR3 has 13 residues. The V gene lost 0 bases and the J gene lost 8 bases, with 8 bases spanning the gap. Germline V gives CDR1 SGDLS, CDR2 YYNGEE. CDR3 region: CASSVAPGEKLFF. The CDR3 DNA follows: TGTGCCAGCAGCGTAGCCCCCGGGGAAAAACTGTTTTTT.

The chain links TRBV6-4 to TRBJ1-2; the D gene is possibly TRBD1 (6 bases). This CDR3 comprises 13 residues. V gave up 6 bases and J gave up 6 bases, with 14 bases separating them. Germline CDR1 is MRHNA and CDR2 is SNTAGT. CDR3 nucleotides: TGTGCCAGCAGCCCTGCGGGGGGCGATGGCTACACCTTC. Encoded protein: CASSPAGGDGYTF.

This sequence joins TRBV11-3 and TRBJ2-1; 9 bases agree with TRBD2. Trimming at V came to 5 bases and at J to 5 bases, leaving 10 bases not matched to a gene. The V gene's germline CDR1 is SGHNT and CDR2 YENEEA. The CDR3 is made up of 16 amino acids. The CDR3 region is CASSPVGTSTNNEQFF. The CDR3 nucleotides are TGTGCCAGCAGCCCAGTCGGGACTAGCACAAACAATGAGCAGTTCTTC.

This clone was counted once. The chain links TRBV10-3 to TRBJ2-7; TRBD1 agrees at 8 bases. The V gene end was trimmed by 4 bases and the J gene end by 5 bases; junction bases not matched to a gene: 7. The germline CDR1 and CDR2 sequences are ENHRY and SYGVKD. This CDR3 is 14 amino acids long. The CDR3 DNA is TGTGCCATCAGTGCAGGGACAGGCCTCCACGAGCAGTACTTC. It is translated as CAISAGTGLHEQYF.

V and J are TRBV18 and TRBJ2-5; weak D call: TRBD2 (6 bases). The CDR3 is made up of 16 amino acids. Germline CDR1 and CDR2: KGHSH and LQKENI. The germline V and J ends were trimmed by 4 bases and 2 bases, with 17 bases remaining between them. CDR3 DNA sequence: TGTGCCAGCTCACTAGGATTAGCGGCCCTACAAGAGACCCAGTACTTC. It translates to CASSLGLAALQETQYF.

The chain carries TRBV19 and TRBJ2-7; the D gene is possibly TRBD1 (6 bases). CDR1 and CDR2 (germline): LNHDA, SQIVND (reference sequence). V gave up 6 bases and J gave up 2 bases, with 11 bases separating them. The CDR3 consists of 13 residues. The CDR3 DNA follows: TGTGCCAGTAGCACAGGGCCTCCCTACGAGCAGTACTTC. This gives the protein CASSTGPPYEQYF.

The chain has TRBV30 and TRBJ1-4, with TRBD1 matching over 8 bases. Germline assignment: CDR1 GTSNPN and CDR2 SVGIG (reference sequence). The CDR3 loop spans 14 amino acids. V gave up 5 bases and J gave up 0 bases; unmatched junction bases: 2. CDR3 region: CAWGQGTTNEKLFF. The CDR3 coding sequence is TGTGCCTGGGGACAGGGTACAACTAATGAAAAACTGTTTTTT.

The chain combines TRBV2 with TRBJ1-4; tentative D call: TRBD1 (5 bases). The germline V and J ends were trimmed by 3 bases and 6 bases, with 5 bases remaining between them. This CDR3 contains 12 residues. Germline loops: CDR1 SNHLY, CDR2 FYNNEI. CDR3 sequence (DNA): TGTGCCAGCAGTGACAGGGATGAAAAACTGTTTTTT. Translation: CASSDRDEKLFF.

The V call is TRBV11-2, the J call TRBJ2-1; tentative D call: TRBD1 (5 bases). Germline V CDR1 and CDR2: SGHAT, FQNNGV. Trimming cost V 5 bases and J 4 bases, with 15 bases left between them. This CDR3 contains 15 residues. Here the CDR3 reads CASSNLGAHYNEQFF. CDR3 in DNA: TGTGCCAGCAGCAACCTAGGGGCCCATTACAATGAGCAGTTCTTC.

This sequence joins TRBV7-9 and TRBJ2-1, with 10 bases identical to TRBD1. Trimming removed 1 base from V and 9 bases from J; junction bases left unmatched: 15. This CDR3 region has 18 residues. From germline, CDR1 is SEHNR and CDR2 FQNEAQ (reference sequence). The CDR3 loop is CASSLGWPGQGYRGEQFF. CDR3 coding DNA: TGTGCCAGCAGCTTAGGTTGGCCGGGACAGGGGTACAGGGGTGAGCAGTTCTTC.

This chain joins TRBV24-1 and TRBJ2-3, with 7 bases matching TRBD1. Germline values: CDR1 KGHDR, CDR2 SFDVKD. The junction had 1 base not matched to a gene; V was cut back by 5 bases and J by 0 bases. CDR3 length equals 14 residues. The CDR3 protein is CATSGQGSTDTQYF. The CDR3 nucleotides read TGTGCCACCAGTGGACAGGGCAGCACAGATACGCAGTATTTT.

This clone has a handful of counts. The J gene is TRBJ2-7, the V gene TRBV18, with 9 bases aligning to TRBD2. V lost 5 bases to trimming and J lost 1 base; unmatched junction nucleotides: 9. This CDR3 contains 16 residues. Per the germline V gene, CDR1 is KGHSH and CDR2 is LQKENI. CDR3 protein: CASSITGTSHSYEQYF. The CDR3, as DNA: TGTGCCAGCTCAATAACCGGGACTAGCCATTCCTACGAGCAGTACTTC.

The rearrangement uses TRBV18 and TRBJ2-7; 11 bases match TRBD1. Germline V gene lookup returns CDR1 KGHSH and CDR2 LQKENI. V shed 3 bases and J 4 bases; nucleotides not matched to a gene: 5. This CDR3 comprises 15 residues. CDR3 coding DNA: TGTGCCAGCTCACCCGGACAGGGGGCGACTTACGAGCAGTACTTC. Protein product: CASSPGQGATYEQYF.

The chain recombines TRBV4-2 with TRBJ2-5; D is possibly TRBD2 (6 bases). The CDR3 length is 14 residues. The germline V gene encodes CDR1 LGHNA and CDR2 YNFKEQ. Deletions cut 0 bases from V and 9 bases from J, with 14 bases between. CDR3 loop: CASSQEGRSQPQYF. CDR3 bases: TGTGCCAGCAGCCAAGAGGGGAGGTCCCAGCCCCAGTACTTC.

V is TRBV5-1 and J is TRBJ2-1; D gene unclear. V gave up 0 bases and J gave up 3 bases, with 7 bases separating them. The CDR3 spans 14 residues. Germline lookup yields CDR1 SGHRS and CDR2 YFSETQ. CDR3 residues: CASSLANSYNEQFF. CDR3 nucleotide sequence: TGCGCCAGCAGCTTGGCCAACAGCTACAATGAGCAGTTCTTC.